These 32 T cell receptor beta chains came from one sample sequenced in a study of OX40 agonist ivuxolimab in advanced cancers. TCRdb's table, derived via immunoSEQ multiplex PCR, lists solely in-frame clones and lacks some. The sample consists of about 70,000 clones, roughly 86% of them appearing once. Specimen: CD4+ or CD8+ T cells sorted from blood, collected in a trial of the OX40 agonist ivuxolimab. The receptors were gathered from an adult with an advanced solid tumor such as melanoma, head and neck, liver or kidney cancer.

This chain uses TRBV7-2 with TRBJ1-4, with D perhaps matching TRBD1 (5 bases). The V end lost 5 bases, the J end lost 4 bases, and 11 bases lay between the germline ends. CDR1 and CDR2 from the germline V gene are SGHTA and FQGNSA. The CDR3 has 14 residues. The CDR3 here is CASSPGHYNEKLFF. Written as DNA, the CDR3 is TGTGCCAGCAGCCCCGGACACTATAATGAAAAACTGTTTTTT.

The rearrangement links TRBV5-5 to TRBJ1-5; D is perhaps TRBD1 (5 bases). Trimming removed 3 bases from V and 1 base from J, with 14 bases in between. Germline-derived CDR1 and CDR2 are SGHKS and YYEKEE (reference sequence). The CDR3 runs 16 residues. DNA of the CDR3: TGTGCCAGCAGCTACACCAGGGACGGCAGCAATCAGCCCCAGCATTTT. Translation gives CASSYTRDGSNQPQHF.

The J gene is TRBJ2-7, the V gene TRBV4-2, with TRBD1 identical over 8 bases. J lost 0 bases, V lost 0 bases, and 1 base had no gene match. The CDR3 runs to 15 residues. CDR1 and CDR2 (germline): LGHNA, YNFKEQ. The CDR3 bases are TGTGCCAGCAGCCAAGAAGGACAGGGCTCCTACGAGCAGTACTTC. Protein product: CASSQEGQGSYEQYF.

CDR3: CASSQDMAGIYGYTF. CDR3 DNA: TGCGCCAGCAGCCAAGATATGGCAGGGATCTATGGCTACACCTTC. J is TRBJ1-2 and V is TRBV4-3; D perhaps matches TRBD1 (5 bases). Germline V gene sequence: CDR1 LGHNA, CDR2 YSLEER. V shed 0 bases and J shed 4 bases, with 12 bases lying between them. This CDR3 comprises 15 residues.

This rearrangement joins TRBV7-2 to TRBJ1-4; D may be TRBD1 (6 bases). Trimming stripped 3 bases from V and 0 bases from J, with 11 bases between. The germline CDR1 and CDR2 sequences are SGHTA and FQGNSA. This CDR3 spans 16 amino acids. The CDR3 DNA is TGTGCCAGCAGCTTGGGGGGGGCGACAACTAATGAAAAACTGTTTTTT. Translating gives CASSLGGATTNEKLFF.

This clone was observed once. V gene TRBV4-2 combines with J gene TRBJ1-5; 7 bases line up with TRBD1. V was pared by 0 bases and J by 4 bases, with 3 bases of the junction left unmatched. The CDR3 has 15 amino acids. Germline V gene sequence: CDR1 LGHNA, CDR2 YNFKEQ. The CDR3 sequence is CASSQDRDRNQPQHF. CDR3 coding DNA: TGTGCCAGCAGCCAAGATAGGGACAGAAATCAGCCCCAGCATTTT.

This clone was picked up one time. The gene calls are TRBV7-3 and TRBJ2-1; 10 positions match TRBD1. The CDR3 length is 14 residues. Germline V CDR1 and CDR2: SGHTA, FQGTGA. V was pared by 3 bases and J by 7 bases, with 3 bases of the junction left unmatched. The CDR3 spells CASSLDRGRNEQFF. The CDR3 DNA reads as TGTGCCAGCAGCTTGGACAGGGGGAGGAATGAGCAGTTCTTC.

This chain connects TRBV4-3 to TRBJ2-3; no definite D call. V was trimmed by 3 bases and J by 0 bases, leaving 7 bases between them. Germline CDR1 is LGHNA and CDR2 is YSLEER. The CDR3 extends over 14 amino acids. CDR3 DNA sequence: TGCGCCAGCAGCCAGCATCCTAGCACAGATACGCAGTATTTT. Residues: CASSQHPSTDTQYF.

In regard to this clone: In the same sample, other DNA sequences code for this CDR3. This chain joins TRBV28 and TRBJ2-1; no firm D call. The length of the CDR3 is 13 residues. The germline CDR1 and CDR2 sequences are MDHEN and SYDVKM. CDR3 sequence (DNA): TGTGCGTCCAGAGTTCCCTCCTACAATGAGCAGTTCTTC. Translation gives CASRVPSYNEQFF.

Here the CDR3 reads CASMGTYEQYF. The CDR3 nucleotides read TGTGCCAGCATGGGAACCTACGAGCAGTACTTC. V usage is TRBV6-1 and J usage is TRBJ2-7, with no clear D. The V and J ends lost 7 bases and 2 bases respectively, with 6 bases between them. Germline-derived CDR1 and CDR2 are MNHNS and SASEGT. The CDR3 loop spans 11 amino acids.

Here the CDR3 reads CASSIDPQGTDTQYF. The CDR3 DNA reads as TGTGCCAGTAGTATAGACCCCCAGGGAACAGATACGCAGTATTTT. This chain connects TRBV19 to TRBJ2-3, with TRBD1 as a possible D gene (5 bases). Trimming took off 0 bases at V and 3 bases at J, with 10 bases between the two ends. Germline assignment: CDR1 LNHDA and CDR2 SQIVND (reference sequence). The CDR3 contains 15 residues. Variable domain in full (rest from reference TRBV19 and TRBJ2-3): DGGITQSPKYLFRKEGQNVTLSCEQNLNHDAMYWYRQDPGQGLRLIYYSQIVNDFQKGDIAEGYSVSREKKESFPLTVTSAQKNPTAFYLCASSIDPQGTDTQYFGPGTRLTVL.

Here the CDR3 DNA reads TGTGCCAGCAGGGGATCAGGGGGTAGGCAGCCCCAGCATTTT. Its protein is CASRGSGGRQPQHF. The genes are TRBV6-5 and TRBJ1-5, with 7 positions matching TRBD1. The CDR3 is made up of 14 amino acids. Germline V gene lookup returns CDR1 MNHEY and CDR2 SVGAGI. Trimming at V came to 6 bases and at J to 7 bases, leaving 9 bases not matched to a gene.

J is TRBJ1-4 and V is TRBV28; TRBD1 agrees at 8 bases. The CDR3 consists of 15 residues. Germline CDR1 and CDR2: MDHEN and SYDVKM. V dropped 2 bases and J dropped 7; count of bases not matched to a gene: 6. CDR3 residues: CASSLPRGQSEKLFF. CDR3 DNA: TGTGCCAGCAGTTTACCCAGGGGGCAGAGTGAAAAACTGTTTTTT.

The chain is built from TRBV5-8 and TRBJ1-2, with D perhaps TRBD1 (5 bases). V was cut by 1 base and J by 8 bases, with 9 bases left in between. There are 12 residues in the CDR3. Germline lookup yields CDR1 SGHTS and CDR2 YDEGEE. This chain's CDR3 is CASSLRGMGYTF. Written as DNA, the CDR3 is TGTGCCAGCAGCTTGAGGGGAATGGGCTACACCTTC.

This rearrangement joins TRBV19 to TRBJ1-5, with TRBD1 as a possible D gene (5 bases). The CDR3 is made up of 13 amino acids. The germline CDR1 and CDR2 sequences are LNHDA and SQIVND (reference sequence). The V and J ends lost 4 bases and 3 bases respectively, with 7 bases between them. CDR3 sequence (DNA): TGTGCCAGTAGTAAGGGGTCCAATCAGCCCCAGCATTTT. Its translation: CASSKGSNQPQHF.

The V gene is TRBV7-6, the J gene TRBJ1-5; D uncertain. The CDR3 runs to 14 residues. The V and J ends lost 0 bases and 5 bases respectively, with 8 bases between them. Germline V gene sequence: CDR1 SGHVS, CDR2 FNYEAQ. CDR3 nucleotide sequence: TGTGCCAGCAGCTTAGCCGCGACTTATCAGCCCCAGCATTTT. Translation gives CASSLAATYQPQHF.

The CDR3 DNA follows: TGTGCCAGCAGTGAAGCCGGAGGATACACTGAAGCTTTCTTT. Translated, it gives CASSEAGGYTEAFF. The rearrangement joins TRBV6-1 to TRBJ1-1; D remains unclear. V was trimmed by 0 bases and J by 3 bases, leaving 8 bases between them. The CDR3 sequence is 14 residues long. Germline V lookup: CDR1 MNHNS, CDR2 SASEGT.

This chain connects TRBV14 to TRBJ2-1; 9 bases are shared with TRBD1. Losses at the gene ends were 1 base for V and 9 bases for J; bases not matched to a gene: 1. CDR3 length equals 13 residues. Germline V gives CDR1 SGHDN, CDR2 FVKESK. The CDR3 reads CASSQGTGVEQFF. CDR3 nucleotide sequence: TGTGCCAGCAGCCAAGGGACAGGGGTTGAGCAGTTCTTC.

The rearrangement links TRBV5-4 to TRBJ1-2; D may be TRBD1 (6 bases). The CDR3 extends over 13 amino acids. Germline V gene lookup returns CDR1 SGHNT and CDR2 YYREEE (reference sequence). Trimming pared 1 base from V and 6 bases from J, leaving 10 bases between. The CDR3 loop is CASSLYRTDGYTF. The CDR3 DNA reads as TGTGCCAGCAGCTTGTATAGGACAGATGGCTACACCTTC.

This clone came up a few times. The CDR3 here is CASSAPLNTEAFF. In DNA, the CDR3 is TGTGCCAGCAGTGCCCCGTTGAACACTGAAGCTTTCTTT. The rearrangement links TRBV2 to TRBJ1-1; D is uncertain. Trimming stripped 4 bases from V and 0 bases from J, with 6 bases between. The CDR3 length is 13 residues. Germline V gene data show CDR1 as SNHLY and CDR2 as FYNNEI.

This chain uses TRBV9 with TRBJ2-1; 9 bases map to TRBD1. V trimming: 0 bases; J trimming: 9 bases; junction bases outside the gene matches: 7. CDR3 length equals 15 residues. The germline V gene encodes CDR1 SGDLS and CDR2 YYNGEE. In nucleotides, the CDR3 is TGTGCCAGCAGCGTAGCCCCGGGACAGGGCGTTGAGCAGTTCTTC. Translating gives CASSVAPGQGVEQFF. Full variable domain (outside the CDR3, taken from reference TRBV9 and TRBJ2-1): DSGVTQTPKHLITATGQRVTLRCSPRSGDLSVYWYQQSLDQGLQFLIQYYNGEERAKGNILERFSAQQFPDLHSELNLSSLELGDSALYFCASSVAPGQGVEQFFGPGTRLTVL.

This clone was counted a single time. The chain links TRBV10-1 to TRBJ2-2; 8 bases align to TRBD2. This CDR3 comprises 15 residues. Germline loops: CDR1 WNHNN, CDR2 SYGVQD (reference sequence). The J segment lost 5 bases and the V segment lost 3 bases, leaving 5 bases of the junction unmatched. As DNA, the CDR3 is TGCGCCAGCAGTGAAAGCGGGAGAGGTACCGGGGAGCTGTTTTTT. This encodes CASSESGRGTGELFF.

This rearrangement joins TRBV19 to TRBJ2-7; 7 bases agree with TRBD1. The CDR3 has 13 amino acids. With V trimmed by 8 bases and J by 3 bases, 7 bases remained unmatched. Germline values: CDR1 LNHDA, CDR2 SQIVND (reference sequence). This CDR3 is CASRTGPDYEQYF. The CDR3 nucleotides are TGTGCCAGTCGGACAGGTCCTGACTACGAGCAGTACTTC.

The chain recombines TRBV19 with TRBJ1-4; TRBD1 might be the D (6 bases). The CDR3 extends over 14 amino acids. Germline V CDR1 and CDR2: LNHDA, SQIVND (reference sequence). The germline V and J ends were trimmed by 6 bases and 5 bases, with 13 bases remaining between them. The CDR3 DNA reads TGTGCCAGTAGAAGTACAGGGAGGAATGAAAAACTGTTTTTT. Translated, it gives CASRSTGRNEKLFF. Drawing the rest from reference TRBV19 and TRBJ1-4, the complete variable domain is DGGITQSPKYLFRKEGQNVTLSCEQNLNHDAMYWYRQDPGQGLRLIYYSQIVNDFQKGDIAEGYSVSREKKESFPLTVTSAQKNPTAFYLCASRSTGRNEKLFFGSGTQLSVL.

V and J are TRBV27 and TRBJ2-1; unclear D gene. V was pared by 2 bases and J by 5 bases, with 4 bases between. CDR3 length: 12 amino acids. Germline CDR1 reads MNHEY; CDR2 reads SMNVEV (reference sequence). The CDR3 sequence is CASSLRDNEQFF. DNA for the CDR3: TGTGCCAGCAGTTTACGGGACAATGAGCAGTTCTTC.

This clone was detected only once. The rearrangement joins TRBV27 to TRBJ1-5, with TRBD1 matching over 7 bases. The CDR3 is made up of 19 amino acids. V shed 5 bases, J shed 0 bases, and the junction held 16 bases outside the gene matches. The germline gives CDR1 MNHEY, CDR2 SMNVEV (reference sequence). For the CDR3, the DNA is TGTGCCAGCAGTCCCGGTTTCAGGGGGAGTATAGATAGCAATCAGCCCCAGCATTTT. This sequence encodes CASSPGFRGSIDSNQPQHF.

This chain joins TRBV2 and TRBJ2-7, with no clear D. V dropped 6 bases and J dropped 0 bases, with 12 bases sitting between them. Germline V gene sequence: CDR1 SNHLY, CDR2 FYNNEI. The CDR3 loop spans 14 amino acids. The CDR3: CASRSGSLSYEQYF. CDR3 DNA: TGTGCCAGCAGGTCAGGTTCCCTCTCCTACGAGCAGTACTTC.

The chain is built from TRBV5-5 and TRBJ1-2; 7 positions match TRBD1. The CDR3 is 14 amino acids. Losses at the gene ends were 4 bases for V and 3 bases for J; bases not matched to a gene: 6. The V gene's germline CDR1 is SGHKS and CDR2 YYEKEE (reference sequence). CDR3: CASSNRQGDYGYTF. The CDR3 DNA reads as TGTGCCAGCAGCAATCGACAGGGAGACTATGGCTACACCTTC.

This clone has just one count. V gene TRBV19 combines with J gene TRBJ2-5; tentatively, D is TRBD2 (6 bases). The CDR3 is 14 amino acids. V dropped 6 bases and J dropped 4 bases, with 15 bases sitting between them. CDR1 LNHDA and CDR2 SQIVND come from the germline V gene (reference sequence). CDR3 DNA: TGTGCCAGTAGCCGGGACTCGCAGGGAGAGACCCAGTACTTC. Protein sequence: CASSRDSQGETQYF.

The J gene is TRBJ1-1, the V gene TRBV10-3, with 9 positions matching TRBD1. The trim removed 10 bases at V and 5 bases at J, leaving 2 bases unmatched. This CDR3 region has 11 residues. CDR1 is ENHRY and CDR2 is SYGVKD in the germline V gene. Here the CDR3 reads CATGTGTEAFF. CDR3 DNA: TGTGCCACAGGGACAGGGACTGAAGCTTTCTTT.

The chain uses TRBV4-1 and TRBJ1-4; the match to TRBD1 covers 9 bases. The V and J ends lost 2 bases and 8 bases, in that order; junction bases with no gene match: 6. This CDR3 region has 15 residues. Germline-derived CDR1 and CDR2 are MGHRA and YSYEKL. This chain's CDR3 is CASSQPGQGVEKLFF. The CDR3, as DNA: TGCGCCAGCAGCCAACCGGGACAGGGAGTGGAAAAACTGTTTTTT.

The genes are TRBV28 and TRBJ1-5, with TRBD1 matching over 10 bases. Germline CDR1 is MDHEN and CDR2 is SYDVKM. There are 15 residues in the CDR3. V dropped 3 bases and J dropped 6; count of bases not matched to a gene: 5. The CDR3 DNA reads TGTGCCAGCAGTTTGGGACAGGGGTCAGTTCAGCCCCAGCATTTT. This codes for CASSLGQGSVQPQHF.